This entry lists 11 T cell receptor beta chains sequenced from one sample in a study of T cell responses to AZD1222 COVID-19 vaccine. Libraries were prepared by immunoSEQ multiplex PCR; TCRdb keeps only in-frame clonotypes and omits some of them. This table holds roughly 45,000 clones, roughly 80% found once. The specimen comprised peripheral blood, sampled on day 0 of AZD1222 vaccination. These receptors were taken from an adult in good health.

The rearrangement joins TRBV6-5 to TRBJ2-3, with no clear D. The germline V and J ends were trimmed by 0 bases and 6 bases, with 10 bases remaining between them. The CDR3 extends over 14 amino acids. Per the germline V gene, CDR1 is MNHEY and CDR2 is SVGAGI. Here the CDR3 reads CASSYSNGLDTQYF. For the CDR3, the DNA is TGTGCCAGCAGTTACTCAAACGGGTTGGATACGCAGTATTTT.

The V gene is TRBV5-4, the J gene TRBJ1-1, with no clear D. V lost 1 base, J lost 3 bases, and 7 bases lay in between. CDR1 and CDR2 (germline): SGHNT, YYREEE (reference sequence). CDR3 length: 13 residues. The CDR3 reads CASSLTGYTEAFF. CDR3 in DNA: TGTGCCAGCAGCTTGACGGGGTACACTGAAGCTTTCTTT. The whole variable domain, filled in from reference TRBV5-4 and TRBJ1-1, reads ETGVTQSPTHLIKTRGQQVTLRCSSQSGHNTVSWYQQALGQGPQFIFQYYREEENGRGNFPPRFSGLQFPNYSSELNVNALELDDSALYLCASSLTGYTEAFFGQGTRLTVV.

The chain employs TRBV7-3 and TRBJ2-3; 7 nucleotides agree with TRBD1. CDR3 size: 15 residues. Germline V lookup: CDR1 SGHTA, CDR2 FQGTGA. The V segment lost 2 bases and the J segment 7 bases; nucleotides outside the gene matches: 9. The chain's CDR3 is CASSLSRAGGNTQYF. The DNA for the CDR3 is TGTGCCAGCAGCTTATCTCGAGCAGGGGGAAATACGCAGTATTTT.

This clone appeared once. The chain joins TRBV6-6 to TRBJ2-1, with TRBD2 identical over 8 bases. The CDR3 is 17 residues long. Germline CDR1 MNHNY, CDR2 SVGAGI (reference sequence). Trimming cost V 5 bases and J 2 bases; bases outside gene matches: 11. DNA of the CDR3: TGTGCCAGCAGTCCACTATCTGCAGCGGGGGCCTACAATGAGCAGTTCTTC. This translates into CASSPLSAAGAYNEQFF.

The V gene is TRBV19, the J gene TRBJ1-5; 8 bases map to TRBD1. With V trimmed by 8 bases and J by 7 bases, 10 bases remained unmatched. Germline assignment: CDR1 LNHDA and CDR2 SQIVND (reference sequence). The CDR3 is 14 residues long. CDR3 coding DNA: TGTGCCAGTTGCGGACAGGGATCAGGGCAGCCCCAGCATTTT. It yields the protein CASCGQGSGQPQHF.

The V call is TRBV29-1, the J call TRBJ2-2, with a possible D match to TRBD1 (6 bases). Germline V lookup: CDR1 SQVTM, CDR2 ANQGSEA. This CDR3 has 14 amino acids. V lost 6 bases and J 0 bases, leaving 11 bases between the germline ends. The DNA for the CDR3 is TGCAGCGTCCCGGGACATACGAACACCGGGGAGCTGTTTTTT. It specifies CSVPGHTNTGELFF.

This clone has a handful of counts. In nucleotides, the CDR3 is TGCGCCAGCAGCCAATCGGGACTAGCGGGGACGACAGATACGCAGTATTTT. Its translation is CASSQSGLAGTTDTQYF. This chain joins TRBV4-1 and TRBJ2-3, with 13 bases lining up with TRBD2. The CDR3 is 17 amino acids. Per germline, CDR1 MGHRA and CDR2 YSYEKL. Germline trimming cut 2 bases from V and 3 bases from J; bases unmatched to any gene: 5.

V is TRBV27 and J is TRBJ2-1; 11 bases are shared with TRBD2. CDR3 length: 16 residues. CDR1 MNHEY and CDR2 SMNVEV come from the germline V gene (reference sequence). The V gene end was trimmed by 3 bases and the J gene end by 10 bases; junction bases not matched to a gene: 11. This CDR3 is CASSLLVAGGRREQFF. The CDR3 region has the DNA TGTGCCAGCAGTTTGTTAGTAGCGGGGGGGCGCCGAGAGCAGTTCTTC.

This clone was picked up one time. This rearrangement joins TRBV6-5 to TRBJ2-2; TRBD1 agrees at 7 bases. The J segment lost 2 bases and the V segment lost 5 bases, leaving 5 bases of the junction unmatched. The CDR3 spans 15 residues. The germline CDR1 and CDR2 sequences are MNHEY and SVGAGI. CDR3 loop: CASSPGQANTGELFF. The CDR3 DNA sequence: TGTGCCAGCAGTCCAGGACAGGCCAACACCGGGGAGCTGTTTTTT.

This clone has a single count. The gene calls are TRBV6-4 and TRBJ2-1, with 11 bases aligning to TRBD2. Germline V gene sequence: CDR1 MRHNA, CDR2 SNTAGT. Germline trimming cut 3 bases from V and 0 bases from J; bases unmatched to any gene: 1. CDR3 length: 16 residues. The CDR3 DNA is TGTGCCAGCAGTGAAACTAGCGGGAGCTCCTACAATGAGCAGTTCTTC. This gives the protein CASSETSGSSYNEQFF.

The chain recombines TRBV7-9 with TRBJ2-5, with 10 bases lining up with TRBD2. V trimming: 2 bases; J trimming: 4 bases; junction bases outside the gene matches: 4. The CDR3 has 15 residues. In germline, CDR1 is SEHNR, CDR2 FQNEAQ (reference sequence). The CDR3: CASSLSAGGPETQYF. Written as DNA, the CDR3 is TGTGCCAGCAGCTTATCAGCGGGAGGGCCAGAGACCCAGTACTTC.